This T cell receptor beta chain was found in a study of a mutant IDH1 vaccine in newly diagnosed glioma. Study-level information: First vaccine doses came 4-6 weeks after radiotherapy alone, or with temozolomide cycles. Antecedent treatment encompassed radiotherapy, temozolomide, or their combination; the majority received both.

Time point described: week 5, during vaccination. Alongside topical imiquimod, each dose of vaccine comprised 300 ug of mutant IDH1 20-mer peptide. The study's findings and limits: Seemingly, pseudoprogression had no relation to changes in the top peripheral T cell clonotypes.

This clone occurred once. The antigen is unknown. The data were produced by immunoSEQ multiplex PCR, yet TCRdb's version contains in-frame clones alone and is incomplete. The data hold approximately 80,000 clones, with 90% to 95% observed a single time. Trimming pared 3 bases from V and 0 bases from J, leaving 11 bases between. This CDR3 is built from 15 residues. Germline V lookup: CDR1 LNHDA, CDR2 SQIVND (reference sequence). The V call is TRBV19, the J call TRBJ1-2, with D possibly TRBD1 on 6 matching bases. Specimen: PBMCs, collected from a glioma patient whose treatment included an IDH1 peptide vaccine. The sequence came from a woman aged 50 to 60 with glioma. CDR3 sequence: CASSIRDTANYGYTF. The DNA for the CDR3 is TGTGCCAGTAGTATCCGGGACACAGCTAACTATGGCTACACCTTC. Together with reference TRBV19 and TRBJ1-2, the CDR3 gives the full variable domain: DGGITQSPKYLFRKEGQNVTLSCEQNLNHDAMYWYRQDPGQGLRLIYYSQIVNDFQKGDIAEGYSVSREKKESFPLTVTSAQKNPTAFYLCASSIRDTANYGYTFGSGTRLTVV.